This is a list of T cell receptor beta chains from one sample in a study of T cells in Graves' hyperthyroidism and ophthalmopathy. Using its own MiXCR run on the multiplex PCR reads, TCRdb lists one record per CDR3 protein. The table records 620,000 or so distinct CDR3 sequences, around 15% of them present only once. The specimen was blood. Source of these receptors: a woman aged 45-59 years with Graves' ophthalmopathy. The CDR3 runs from the conserved cysteine through the conserved F or W. Where a row states a size, it is once, few, many or the class of an expanded clone; other rows omit it.

>TRBJ2-7|TRBV5-1|many
CASSWGGADGDEQYF
>TRBJ2-7|TRBV14|many
CASSQEASGSYEQYF
>TRBJ2-7|TRBV5-6|NA
CASSSPSGQGIYEQYF
>TRBJ2-3|TRBV28|NA
CASSLRLAGGPVDTQYF
>TRBJ2-5|TRBV5-1|NA
CASSPSRGQGIIETQYF
>TRBJ1-2|TRBV7-9|many
CASTKDSFPYGYTF
>TRBJ2-5|TRBV5-1|few
CASSLLTSGMRTQYF
>TRBJ2-2|TRBV9|NA
CASSVASGRPGGELFF
>TRBJ1-2|TRBV6-2/TRBV6-3|few
CASSPPGQYGYTF
>TRBJ2-1|TRBV30|NA
CAWSALAGGHEQFF
>TRBJ1-5|TRBV19|few
CASSIPGGAGQPQHF
>TRBJ2-2|TRBV27|few
CASSLLGTGLAGELFF
>TRBJ1-2|TRBV7-3|many
CASSSGTGAGGYTF
>TRBJ1-4|TRBV7-2|many
CASSLGGGATTNEKLFF
>TRBJ2-3|TRBV14|many
CASSQDLAATDTQYF
>TRBJ2-3|TRBV12-3/TRBV12-4|many
CASKMTGGKKDTQYF
>TRBJ2-5|TRBV4-3|many
CASSQTIGQNSQETQYF
>TRBJ2-7|TRBV4-2|NA
CASSQGLDRATYEQYF
>TRBJ2-3|TRBV3-1|many
CASSQDAGLALGADTQYF
>TRBJ2-1|TRBV15|NA
CATSVGLNHHNEQFF
>TRBJ1-1|TRBV6-2/TRBV6-3|many
CASSYSTETIEAFF
>TRBJ2-7|TRBV2|many
CASSEAYLAGEQYF
>TRBJ2-2|TRBV18|few
CASSPTFSRIGELFF
>TRBJ2-3|TRBV2|many
CASIGYRSTRTYTDTQYF
>TRBJ2-1|TRBV6-1|many
CASIRAGYNEQFF
>TRBJ2-4|TRBV19|few
CASSIGQATDIQYF
>TRBJ1-5|TRBV10-2|NA
CASRLDRDEPQHF
>TRBJ2-1|TRBV11-2|many
CASSSLGLAKSYNEQFF
>TRBJ1-5|TRBV12-3/TRBV12-4|many
CASSRTGSLGQPQHF
>TRBJ2-2|TRBV20-1|many
CSAGGLLAWEGTGELFF
>TRBJ2-1|TRBV20-1|many
CSAGGTSSYNEQFF
>TRBJ1-2|TRBV27|NA
CASSLSGLGYTF
>TRBJ1-1|TRBV15|few
CATSRDLVVITEAFF
>TRBJ1-4|TRBV20-1|many
CSVRRGRQRGKLFF
>TRBJ2-2|TRBV7-9|many
CASSLVQNTGELFF
>TRBJ1-4|TRBV27|few
CASSLLMGASEKLFF
>TRBJ2-7|TRBV5-1|many
CASSLDLAYEQYF
>TRBJ2-3|TRBV5-1|many
CASSLEQGRTTDTQYF
>TRBJ1-2|TRBV28|NA
CASSSPGRSYTF
>TRBJ1-5|TRBV28|many
CASNTYRFYSNQPQHF
>TRBJ2-3|TRBV20-1|NA
CSASEARRSTDTQYF
>TRBJ2-3|TRBV5-4|NA
CASSLKTGARDTQYF
>TRBJ1-1|TRBV20-1|many
CSARDLSGGVDTEAFF
>TRBJ2-5|TRBV20-1|many
CSARGTIQETQYF